One and the same sample provided the 3 T cell receptor beta chains below, sequenced in a study of response to subunit inactivated influenza vaccine. One entry per CDR3 protein, called by TCRdb with MiXCR from the RT-PCR reads. The data hold about 540,000 distinct CDR3 sequences, with around 21% observed a single time. The same data also went into a second study, on T cells expressing NK-cell markers. As that study records: 5'RACE template switching built TCR beta cDNA with unique molecular identifiers.

The sample in question was CD4+ T cells sorted from PBMCs, obtained roughly 13 days after vaccination. The receptor source for this set is a man aged 50 to 60 who received an inactivated influenza vaccine.

On this clonotype: This could be a read error, since a much larger clone is one nucleotide away. The chain carries TRBV12-3 or TRBV12-4 and TRBJ2-2; D not resolved. The CDR3 extends over 13 amino acids. This chain's CDR3 is CAISLDVAGELFF. CDR3 nucleotides: TGTGCCATCAGTTTAGACGTGGCCGGGGAGCTGTTTTTT.

This clonotype was observed at least ten times. The chain has TRBV3-1 and TRBJ2-2; 8 bases are a match to TRBD2. V was pared by 4 bases and J by 4 bases, with 5 bases of the junction left unmatched. The CDR3 contains 15 residues. Germline V gene sequence: CDR1 LGHDT, CDR2 YNNKEL (reference sequence). The CDR3 nucleotides are TGTGCCAGCAGCCCGGGACTAGTTTCCACCGGGGAGCTGTTTTTT. This translates into CASSPGLVSTGELFF. Full variable domain (missing parts from reference TRBV3-1 and TRBJ2-2): DTAVSQTPKYLVTQMGNDKSIKCEQNLGHDTMYWYKQDSKKFLKIMFSYNNKELIINETVPNRFSPKSPDKAHLNLHINSLELGDSAVYFCASSPGLVSTGELFFGEGSRLTVL.

This clonotype was found a few times. This chain links TRBV7-2 with TRBJ2-7; D is undetermined. Trimming took 4 bases from V and 12 from J, leaving 22 bases between them. This CDR3 is built from 14 residues. Per germline, CDR1 SGHTA and CDR2 FQGNSA. For the CDR3, the DNA is TGTGCCAGCAGCTCATTAGGATGGACGGGCCGTCTGTACTTC. Its protein is CASSSLGWTGRLYF.